This T cell receptor (beta chain) was observed in a study of OX40 agonist ivuxolimab in advanced cancers. Turning to the study itself: 30% to 40% of patients had received prior checkpoint inhibitor therapy.

The CDR3 totals 13 residues. Trimming removed 0 bases at V and 5 bases at J, with 6 bases between. The germline CDR1 and CDR2 sequences are SGHRS and YFSETQ. The repertoire was sequenced with immunoSEQ multiplex PCR; TCRdb's copy has only in-frame clones and lacks some. The repertoire consists of under 95,000 clones, with roughly 83% occurring once and the leading ten covering approximately 7%. This clone was observed a single time. This clonotype originated in an adult with an advanced solid tumor such as melanoma, head and neck, liver or kidney cancer. The sequencing here drew on CD4+ or CD8+ T cells sorted from blood, taken in a trial of the OX40 agonist ivuxolimab. The chain carries TRBV5-1 and TRBJ2-4; D may be TRBD1 (5 bases). The CDR3 nucleotides are TGCGCCAGCAGCTTGGGCAGGGAAAACATTCAGTACTTC. As protein: CASSLGRENIQYF.